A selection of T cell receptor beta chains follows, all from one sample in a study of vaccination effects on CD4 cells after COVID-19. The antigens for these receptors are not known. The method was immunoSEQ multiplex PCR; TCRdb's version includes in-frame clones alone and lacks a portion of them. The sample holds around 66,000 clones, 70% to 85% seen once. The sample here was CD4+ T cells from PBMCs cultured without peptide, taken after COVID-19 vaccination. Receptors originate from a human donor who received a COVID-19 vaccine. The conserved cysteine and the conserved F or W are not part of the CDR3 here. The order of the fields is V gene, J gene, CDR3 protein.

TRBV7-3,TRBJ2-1,ASRASAYNEQF
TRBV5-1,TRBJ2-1,ASSLVAVSYNEQF
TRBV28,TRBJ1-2,ASSTHPTGVYGYT
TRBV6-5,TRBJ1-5,ASSYSRGPNQPQH
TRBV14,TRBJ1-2,ASSQDAWAGHGYGYT
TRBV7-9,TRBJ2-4,ASSLRAGGETKNIQY
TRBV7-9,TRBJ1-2,ASSYGRDRGDGYT
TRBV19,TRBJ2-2,ASSIWRASNTGELF
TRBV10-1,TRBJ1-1,ASRGTGDTEAF
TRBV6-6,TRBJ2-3,ASSRPGQGTDTQY
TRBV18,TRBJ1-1,ASSPDPRGTEAF
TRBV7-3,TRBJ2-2,ASSLGVTGKTGELF
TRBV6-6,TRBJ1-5,ASSWVGRDQPQH
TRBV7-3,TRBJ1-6,ASSVGQAGSSSPLH
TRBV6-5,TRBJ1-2,ASSSGGLDYGYT
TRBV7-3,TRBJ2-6,ASSLSGTGANVLT
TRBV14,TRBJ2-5,ASSQPTGGRQETQY
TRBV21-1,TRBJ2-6,ASSTPVFPRNSGANVLT
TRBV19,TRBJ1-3,ASSPGTIGNTIY
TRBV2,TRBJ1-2,ASTVGSYGYT
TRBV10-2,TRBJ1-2,ASSGDRFNGYT
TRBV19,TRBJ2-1,ASSSRGGEQF
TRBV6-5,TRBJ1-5,ASRSTGGRNQPQH
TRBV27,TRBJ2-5,ASRASLAGYQETQY
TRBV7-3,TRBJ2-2,ASSLAGGPTGELF
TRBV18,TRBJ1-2,ASSPRLTDYYGYT
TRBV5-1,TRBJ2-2,ASSLVWGTNTGELF
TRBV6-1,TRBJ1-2,ASSEGLSWGGYT
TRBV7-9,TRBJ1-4,ASSFSLSATNEKLF
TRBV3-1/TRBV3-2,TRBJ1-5,ASSQGQGRFNQPQH
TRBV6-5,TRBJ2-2,ASANHRAGELF
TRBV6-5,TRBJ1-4,ASSGDSEKLF
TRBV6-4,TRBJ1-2,ASSPERGGYGYT
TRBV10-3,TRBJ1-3,AISDRTGGNTIY
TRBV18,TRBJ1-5,ASSPQGASDQPQH
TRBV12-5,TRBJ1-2,ASGLVFDIGERGYT
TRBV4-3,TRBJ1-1,ASSQADRMNTEAF
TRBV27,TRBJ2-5,ASSLGPGLAGGETQY
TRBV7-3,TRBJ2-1,ASSLSLYNEQF
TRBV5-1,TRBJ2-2,ASSLVPGANTGELF
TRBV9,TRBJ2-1,ASSVVSGGGQF